The T cell receptor beta chain described here comes from a study of identical twins. Via MiXCR, TCRdb re-called the 5' RACE reads, giving one row per CDR3 protein. The profile shows around 230,000 distinct CDR3 sequences, under 8.5% of them singletons. Study observations and caveats: Zero-insertion findings could be partly confounded by invariant cells (MAIT and iNKT cells).

Germline assignment: CDR1 LGHNT and CDR2 FRNRAP. The CDR3 is 10 residues long. The V gene lost 6 bases and the J gene lost 10 bases, with 6 bases spanning the gap. In its sample, this clonotype was seen a few times. What it recognizes is unknown. These data were also filed under a second study, of T cells expressing NK-cell markers.

This rearrangement joins TRBV12-5 to TRBJ1-4; no clear D. The sequencing input was CD8+ T cells sorted from blood. This TCR derives from a woman under 30 in good health. The CDR3, as DNA: TGTGCTAGTGGGGAGGGAAAACTGTTTTTT. The encoded protein is CASGEGKLFF.